The next 31 T cell receptor beta chains were all read from a single sample in a study of blood T cell repertoires in COVID-19. Sequencing used immunoSEQ multiplex PCR; TCRdb keeps in-frame clones, though not all of them. The sample yields around 140,000 clones, about 76% seen once. The material sequenced was peripheral blood. The receptor source for this set is a woman aged 55-70 years with active or convalescent COVID-19.

The chain couples TRBV24-1 to TRBJ1-1; D may be TRBD1 (6 bases). V lost 8 bases, J lost 3 bases, and 27 bases lay in between. This CDR3 comprises 18 residues. Germline CDR1 and CDR2: KGHDR and SFDVKD. In DNA, the CDR3 is TGTGCCACCAAGGGAGCCGAGTTAGGGGGTAATGGCGACACTGAAGCTTTCTTT. Translating it yields CATKGAELGGNGDTEAFF.

In its sample, this clone was seen a few times. The V and J genes are TRBV5-5 and TRBJ1-6; D ambiguous. CDR1 is SGHKS and CDR2 is YYEKEE in the germline V gene (reference sequence). The CDR3 loop spans 16 amino acids. Trimming cost V 0 bases and J 7 bases, with 14 bases left between them. The CDR3, as DNA: TGTGCCAGCAGCTTGGATCCGGTTACGAGAAATTCACCCCTCCACTTT. Its protein product is CASSLDPVTRNSPLHF.

The chain combines TRBV21-1 with TRBJ2-7; the table's D call, TRBD1, was not checked against the DNA. TRBV21-1 is shown as a pseudogene. The CDR3 consists of 14 residues. The DNA for the CDR3 is TGTGCCAGCAGCAAAGCGGGCACCTCCTACGAGCAGTACGTC. Its translation is CASSKAGTSYEQYV.

The gene calls are TRBV5-1 and TRBJ1-1; TRBD1 might be the D (6 bases). Germline CDR1 SGHRS, CDR2 YFSETQ. Trimming took off 0 bases at V and 8 bases at J, with 17 bases between the two ends. This CDR3 spans 15 amino acids. CDR3: CASSLVGQGMAEAFF. CDR3 bases: TGCGCCAGCAGCTTGGTAGGTCAGGGGATGGCAGAAGCTTTCTTT. Together with reference TRBV5-1 and TRBJ1-1, the CDR3 gives the full variable domain: KAGVTQTPRYLIKTRGQQVTLSCSPISGHRSVSWYQQTPGQGLQFLFEYFSETQRNKGNFPGRFSGRQFSNSRSEMNVSTLELGDSALYLCASSLVGQGMAEAFFGQGTRLTVV.

The chain carries TRBV7-2 and TRBJ1-1; D possibly corresponds to TRBD1 (5 bases). Looked up from germline, CDR1 is SGHTA and CDR2 is FQGNSA. V lost 3 bases to trimming and J lost 0 bases, with 8 bases between them. There are 14 residues in the CDR3. CDR3 DNA: TGTGCCAGCAGCTTCGACAGAATGAACACTGAAGCTTTCTTT. It translates to CASSFDRMNTEAFF. The full variable domain, in which reference TRBV7-2 and TRBJ1-1 provide the parts outside the CDR3, is GAGVSQSPSNKVTEKGKDVELRCDPISGHTALYWYRQSLGQGLEFLIYFQGNSAPDKSGLPSDRFSAERTGGSVSTLTIQRTQQEDSAVYLCASSFDRMNTEAFFGQGTRLTVV.

This chain links TRBV4-1 with TRBJ2-1, with D tentatively TRBD2 (6 bases). CDR1 MGHRA and CDR2 YSYEKL come from the germline V gene. V was trimmed by 3 bases and J by 0 bases, leaving 12 bases between them. The CDR3 is 16 residues long. In DNA form, the CDR3 reads TGCGCCAGCAGCCATGTAGCGGTTTTCTCCTACAATGAGCAGTTCTTC. This encodes CASSHVAVFSYNEQFF.

The gene calls are TRBV28 and TRBJ1-2; the match to TRBD1 covers 8 bases. Germline V gene data show CDR1 as MDHEN and CDR2 as SYDVKM. The CDR3 runs to 16 residues. Trimming removed 5 bases from V and 7 bases from J; junction bases left unmatched: 15. This chain's CDR3 is CASSRLGQGGVGGYTF. The CDR3 coding sequence is TGTGCCAGCAGTCGCCTTGGACAGGGCGGCGTGGGTGGCTACACCTTC.

This chain uses TRBV5-6 with TRBJ2-2, with 9 bases matching TRBD2. The CDR3 runs 16 residues. CDR1 and CDR2 from the germline V gene are SGHDT and YYEEEE. V lost 0 bases and J lost 5; bases outside the gene matches: 5. Here the CDR3 DNA reads TGTGCCAGCAGCTTGGGCGAGCGGGGGGTGACCGGGGAGCTGTTTTTT. This encodes CASSLGERGVTGELFF. Complete variable domain (other parts from reference TRBV5-6 and TRBJ2-2): DAGVTQSPTHLIKTRGQQVTLRCSPKSGHDTVSWYQQALGQGPQFIFQYYEEEERQRGNFPDRFSGHQFPNYSSELNVNALLLGDSALYLCASSLGERGVTGELFFGEGSRLTVL.

This clone was detected only a few times. This sequence joins TRBV9 and TRBJ1-1; 8 nucleotides line up with TRBD1. Germline-derived CDR1 and CDR2 are SGDLS and YYNGEE. J gave up 4 bases and V 1 base, and 3 bases lay outside the gene matches. The CDR3 sequence is 14 residues long. The CDR3 loop is CASSVQGASTEAFF. CDR3 nucleotides: TGTGCCAGCAGCGTACAGGGGGCGAGCACTGAAGCTTTCTTT. Supplemented by reference TRBV9 and TRBJ1-1, the full variable domain reads DSGVTQTPKHLITATGQRVTLRCSPRSGDLSVYWYQQSLDQGLQFLIQYYNGEERAKGNILERFSAQQFPDLHSELNLSSLELGDSALYFCASSVQGASTEAFFGQGTRLTVV.

The V call is TRBV11-3, the J call TRBJ2-2; 13 bases line up with TRBD2. Germline CDR1 SGHNT, CDR2 YENEEA. The CDR3 has 17 residues. J was trimmed by 7 bases and V by 3 bases; bases with no gene match: 8. The CDR3 loop reads CASSFGLAGAHVGELFF. The CDR3 DNA reads TGTGCCAGCAGCTTTGGACTAGCGGGAGCTCATGTCGGGGAGCTGTTTTTT.

In this sample, this clone turned up once. The J gene is TRBJ2-3, the V gene TRBV9, with TRBD2 matching over 7 bases. This CDR3 is built from 14 residues. After removal of 2 bases from V and 2 bases from J, the junction contained 2 bases not matched to a gene. Germline-derived CDR1 and CDR2 are SGDLS and YYNGEE. CDR3 sequence reads: CASSVRDYTDTQYF. In DNA, the CDR3 is TGTGCCAGCAGCGTCCGGGACTACACAGATACGCAGTATTTT. Full variable domain (outside the CDR3, taken from reference TRBV9 and TRBJ2-3): DSGVTQTPKHLITATGQRVTLRCSPRSGDLSVYWYQQSLDQGLQFLIQYYNGEERAKGNILERFSAQQFPDLHSELNLSSLELGDSALYFCASSVRDYTDTQYFGPGTRLTVL.

This chain joins TRBV4-1 and TRBJ1-5; D is possibly TRBD1 (5 bases). The CDR3 length is 17 residues. Trimming removed 4 bases at V and 0 bases at J, with 16 bases between. Germline assignment: CDR1 MGHRA and CDR2 YSYEKL. CDR3 nucleotides: TGCGCCAGCAGCCGAGGACGGGGGGTCTATAGCAATCAGCCCCAGCATTTT. The encoded protein is CASSRGRGVYSNQPQHF.

A few counts support this clone. The V gene is TRBV28, the J gene TRBJ1-2; TRBD1 is a possible D gene (5 bases). This CDR3 is built from 14 residues. The V end was cut by 6 bases, the J end by 8 bases, with 19 bases between. In germline, CDR1 is MDHEN, CDR2 SYDVKM. This CDR3 reads CASRYPGQGSGYTF. CDR3 DNA: TGTGCCAGCAGATACCCCGGGCAGGGCAGCGGCTACACCTTC.

The V call is TRBV3-1 (or the pseudogene TRBV3-2), the J call TRBJ1-2, with D perhaps TRBD1 (6 bases). CDR3 length equals 15 residues. The germline gives CDR1 LGHDT, CDR2 YNNKEL (reference sequence). Trimming shortened V by 1 base and J by 2 bases, and 11 bases separated the two germline ends. The CDR3 loop reads CASSQGSGQNYGYTF. The CDR3 DNA is TGTGCCAGCAGCCAAGGGTCTGGACAGAACTATGGCTACACCTTC.

The V gene is TRBV3-1 (or the pseudogene TRBV3-2), the J gene TRBJ2-1; D is uncertain. In germline, CDR1 is LGHDT, CDR2 YNNKEL (reference sequence). The germline V and J ends were trimmed by 4 bases and 4 bases, with 8 bases remaining between them. CDR3 length: 13 residues. The CDR3 DNA sequence: TGTGCCAGCAGCCTATCTCCTTACAATGAGCAGTTCTTC. Amino acid sequence: CASSLSPYNEQFF.

This clone showed up just a few times. The genes are TRBV3-1 (or the pseudogene TRBV3-2) and TRBJ1-4; 7 bases are a match to TRBD1. V lost 2 bases and J lost 11; bases outside the gene matches: 14. This CDR3 spans 16 amino acids. In germline, CDR1 is LGHDT, CDR2 YNNKEL (reference sequence). For the CDR3, the DNA is TGTGCCAGCAGCCAACGGGACAGAGAAGGTTCATGGAAACTGTTTTTT. Protein product: CASSQRDREGSWKLFF.

This clone was detected only a few times. This chain joins TRBV19 and TRBJ1-2; 11 nucleotides match TRBD1. The germline gives CDR1 LNHDA, CDR2 SQIVND (reference sequence). The CDR3 spans 14 residues. The V gene end was trimmed by 10 bases and the J gene end by 10 bases; junction bases not matched to a gene: 14. Here the CDR3 reads CATYTGTGGRDYTF. CDR3 in DNA: TGTGCCACCTATACCGGGACAGGGGGTAGAGACTACACCTTC.

The chain joins TRBV18 to TRBJ1-2, with D perhaps TRBD1 (6 bases). The CDR3 is 14 amino acids. Trimming stripped 3 bases from V and 0 bases from J, with 8 bases between. Looked up from germline, CDR1 is KGHSH and CDR2 is LQKENI. The DNA for the CDR3 is TGTGCCAGCTCACCGACAGGAGCTAACTATGGCTACACCTTC. This translates into CASSPTGANYGYTF.

The chain recombines TRBV2 with TRBJ2-7; 10 bases fit TRBD1. Trimming took 8 bases from V and 6 from J; bases not matched to a gene: 7. Germline CDR1 reads SNHLY; CDR2 reads FYNNEI. This CDR3 comprises 13 residues. The CDR3 spells CASRGTGDSEQYF. The CDR3 region has the DNA TGTGCCAGCCGCGGGACAGGGGACAGCGAGCAGTACTTC. Looking up the rest from reference TRBV2 and TRBJ2-7 gives the full variable domain: EPEVTQTPSHQVTQMGQEVILRCVPISNHLYFYWYRQILGQKVEFLVSFYNNEISEKSEIFDDQFSVERPDGSNFTLKIRSTKLEDSAMYFCASRGTGDSEQYFGPGTRLTVT.

This clone turned up a few times. The rearrangement joins TRBV19 to TRBJ2-7; TRBD1 is a possible D gene (6 bases). Germline V gives CDR1 LNHDA, CDR2 SQIVND (reference sequence). V lost 5 bases, J lost 8 bases, and 16 bases lay in between. The CDR3 sequence is 13 residues long. This CDR3 reads CASSLMAGDKQYV. The CDR3 coding sequence is TGTGCCAGTAGTTTGATGGCAGGGGACAAGCAGTACGTC.

J is TRBJ1-3 and V is TRBV7-2; possibly TRBD1 for D (6 bases). This CDR3 is built from 14 residues. Looked up from germline, CDR1 is SGHTA and CDR2 is FQGNSA. V was pared by 5 bases and J by 2 bases, with 10 bases between. CDR3 in amino acids: CASSRQGTGNTIYF. The CDR3 DNA follows: TGTGCCAGCAGCCGCCAGGGGACTGGAAACACCATATATTTT. The whole variable domain, filled in from reference TRBV7-2 and TRBJ1-3, reads GAGVSQSPSNKVTEKGKDVELRCDPISGHTALYWYRQSLGQGLEFLIYFQGNSAPDKSGLPSDRFSAERTGGSVSTLTIQRTQQEDSAVYLCASSRQGTGNTIYFGEGSWLTVV.

The chain is built from TRBV19 and TRBJ2-2, with D perhaps TRBD2 (7 bases). The germline CDR1 and CDR2 sequences are LNHDA and SQIVND (reference sequence). Trimming cost V 8 bases and J 3 bases, with 16 bases left between them. The CDR3 is 15 amino acids. The CDR3 DNA is TGTGCCAGTGCCCAAAGGGGGGGATACACCGGGGAGCTGTTTTTT. It codes for CASAQRGGYTGELFF.

This chain's CDR3 is CASSLASEISYNEQFF. The CDR3 DNA reads TGCGCCAGCAGCTTGGCTAGCGAGATTTCCTACAATGAGCAGTTCTTC. V is TRBV5-1 and J is TRBJ2-1; D may be TRBD2 (6 bases). The CDR3 is 16 residues long. The germline V and J ends were trimmed by 0 bases and 1 base, with 11 bases remaining between them. Germline lookup yields CDR1 SGHRS and CDR2 YFSETQ. Together with reference TRBV5-1 and TRBJ2-1, the CDR3 gives the full variable domain: KAGVTQTPRYLIKTRGQQVTLSCSPISGHRSVSWYQQTPGQGLQFLFEYFSETQRNKGNFPGRFSGRQFSNSRSEMNVSTLELGDSALYLCASSLASEISYNEQFFGPGTRLTVL.

V usage is TRBV11-2 and J usage is TRBJ2-5; possibly TRBD1 for D (6 bases). CDR3 size: 15 residues. Germline CDR1 is SGHAT and CDR2 is FQNNGV. V shed 3 bases and J shed 2 bases, with 13 bases lying between them. Here the CDR3 DNA reads TGTGCCAGCAGCTTCACAAGGACAGCACAAGAGACCCAGTACTTC. It translates to CASSFTRTAQETQYF.

The chain employs TRBV4-2 and TRBJ2-1, with 14 bases aligning to TRBD2. Germline lookup yields CDR1 LGHNA and CDR2 YNFKEQ. Trimming at V came to 0 bases and at J to 6 bases, leaving 1 base not matched to a gene. This CDR3 spans 16 amino acids. The CDR3 region has the DNA TGTGCCAGCAGCCAAGAGGGGACTAGCGGGAGCAATGAGCAGTTCTTC. It codes for CASSQEGTSGSNEQFF.

V is TRBV10-2 and J is TRBJ1-5, with 7 bases lining up with TRBD1. V shed 3 bases, J shed 4 bases, and the junction held 3 bases outside the gene matches. The length of the CDR3 is 14 residues. From germline, CDR1 is WSHSY and CDR2 SAAADI. CDR3 nucleotide sequence: TGCGCCAGCAGTGAAGGGACAGCGAATCAGCCCCAGCATTTT. It encodes CASSEGTANQPQHF.

The rearrangement uses TRBV21-1 and TRBJ1-1; TRBD1, the table's D call, lacks a check against the DNA. TRBV21-1 is a recognized pseudogene. The CDR3 totals 17 residues. The CDR3 region is CASSIPDRVEMNTEAFF. The CDR3, as DNA: TGTGCCAGCAGCATCCCCGACAGGGTGGAAATGAACACTGAAGCTTTCTTT.

The chain recombines TRBV5-1 with TRBJ1-6; D call uncertain. The V and J ends lost 2 bases and 10 bases respectively, with 13 bases between them. This CDR3 is 14 amino acids long. The germline CDR1 and CDR2 sequences are SGHRS and YFSETQ. This CDR3 reads CASSFIVGDSPLHF. Here the CDR3 DNA reads TGCGCCAGCAGCTTTATAGTGGGCGACTCACCCCTCCACTTT. Combining the CDR3 with reference TRBV5-1 and TRBJ1-6 gives the whole variable domain KAGVTQTPRYLIKTRGQQVTLSCSPISGHRSVSWYQQTPGQGLQFLFEYFSETQRNKGNFPGRFSGRQFSNSRSEMNVSTLELGDSALYLCASSFIVGDSPLHFGNGTRLTVT.

V and J are TRBV27 and TRBJ1-2, with unresolved D. There are 13 residues in the CDR3. Per the germline V gene, CDR1 is MNHEY and CDR2 is SMNVEV (reference sequence). The ends were cut back, 0 bases at V and 7 bases at J, with 9 bases in the middle. CDR3 DNA sequence: TGTGCCAGCAGTTTATCCTGGGAGGGTGGCTACACCTTC. This translates into CASSLSWEGGYTF.

This clone came up a few times. The chain uses TRBV28 and TRBJ1-2; D might be TRBD1 (5 bases). CDR3 length: 16 amino acids. The germline V gene encodes CDR1 MDHEN and CDR2 SYDVKM. Trimming took off 3 bases at V and 8 bases at J, with 22 bases between the two ends. CDR3 sequence (DNA): TGTGCCAGCAGTTTCCTCGGGGGAACCACCACCGGGGGCTACACCTTC. Protein sequence: CASSFLGGTTTGGYTF.

The chain has TRBV30 and TRBJ1-1; D not resolved. The V end was cut by 4 bases, the J end by 4 bases, with 13 bases between. CDR3 length: 13 amino acids. Germline V lookup: CDR1 GTSNPN, CDR2 SVGIG (reference sequence). The CDR3 loop reads CAWTVATGTEAFF. DNA for the CDR3: TGTGCCTGGACTGTAGCTACGGGCACTGAAGCTTTCTTT.